This TCR beta chain was captured in a study of cytomegalovirus exposure and HLA in healthy donors. Vbeta (60) and Jbeta (13) primers were used in the PCR. Generated by immunoSEQ multiplex PCR, the TCRdb table keeps only in-frame clones and is missing some. The sample contains about 140,000 clones, 60% to 80% of which appear only once. After removal of 10 bases from V and 1 base from J, the junction contained 5 bases not matched to a gene. Germline V gene data show CDR1 as MNHNS and CDR2 as SASEGT. The CDR3 extends over 13 amino acids. The sample was PBMCs. The J gene is TRBJ2-5, the V gene TRBV6-1, with TRBD1 matching 8 bases. The origin of this receptor is a male donor in good health and CMV-seronegative. This CDR3 is CATGQGGQETQYF. The CDR3 DNA is TGTGCCACCGGACAGGGAGGCCAAGAGACCCAGTACTTC.